This TCR beta chain was recovered during a study of T cell responses to AZD1222 COVID-19 vaccine. Study outcomes and limitations: Of spike-specific TCRs, nearly half reportedly target regions left unmutated in variants.

Germline loops: CDR1 MNHNS, CDR2 SASEGT. The V end was cut by 2 bases, the J end by 4 bases, with 11 bases between. The CDR3 has 14 amino acids. The table came from immunoSEQ multiplex PCR; TCRdb's copy has only in-frame clones and leaves some out. The sample yields approximately 200,000 clones, about 89% seen once. As to this clone: Its antigen is not known.

This TCR came from an adult who received the AZD1222 COVID-19 vaccine. The rearrangement uses TRBV6-1 and TRBJ1-1; D is uncertain. Sample: peripheral blood, taken 28 days after the second AZD1222 dose. The DNA for the CDR3 is TGTGCCAGCAGTGAATCCGCACTAATCACTGAAGCTTTCTTT. Translation: CASSESALITEAFF.